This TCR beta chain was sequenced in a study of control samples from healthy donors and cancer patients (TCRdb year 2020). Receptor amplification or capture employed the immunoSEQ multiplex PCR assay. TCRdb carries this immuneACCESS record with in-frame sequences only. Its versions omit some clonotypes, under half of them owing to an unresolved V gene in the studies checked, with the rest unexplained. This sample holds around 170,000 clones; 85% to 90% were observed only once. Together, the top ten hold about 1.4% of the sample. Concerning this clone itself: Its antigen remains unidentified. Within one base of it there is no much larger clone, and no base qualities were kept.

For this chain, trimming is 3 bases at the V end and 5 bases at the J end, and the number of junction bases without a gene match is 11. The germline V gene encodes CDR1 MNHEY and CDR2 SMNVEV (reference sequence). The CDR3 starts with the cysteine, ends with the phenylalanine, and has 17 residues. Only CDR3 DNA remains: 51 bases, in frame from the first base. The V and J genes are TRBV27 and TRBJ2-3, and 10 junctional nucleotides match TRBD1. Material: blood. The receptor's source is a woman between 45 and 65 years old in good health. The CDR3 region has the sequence CASSLHTTGGLGDTQYF. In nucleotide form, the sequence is TGTGCCAGCAGTTTGCACACGACAGGGGGCTTGGGAGATACGCAGTATTTT.